Sequencing of this T cell receptor beta chain was carried out in a study of shared clonotypes between healthy human individuals. Overall study results and limits: Represented genetic and exposure-history diversity was restricted by having few donors. Rarefaction revealed incomplete sorted-subset sequencing despite large depth.

Generated by immunoSEQ multiplex PCR, the TCRdb table keeps only in-frame clones and is missing some. The sample has millions of clones; about 95% are singletons. A note on this clone: Its specificity is not known.

Germline loops: CDR1 SGHDN, CDR2 FVKESK. Trimming left V 3 bases short and J 0 bases short, with 11 bases between. This CDR3 has 15 amino acids. Selected positively for CCR7 and CD45RO-negative, naive CD8 cells excluded terminally differentiated effector memory CD45RA+ cells. The chain uses TRBV14 and TRBJ1-1; D not certain. The sequence was collected from a man younger than 30 in good health. Sequencing input: naive CD8+ T cells sorted from blood. CDR3 protein: CASSQGLGMNTEAFF. The CDR3 nucleotides read TGTGCCAGCAGCCAGGGATTAGGGATGAACACTGAAGCTTTCTTT. Supplemented by reference TRBV14 and TRBJ1-1, the full variable domain reads EAGVTQFPSHSVIEKGQTVTLRCDPISGHDNLYWYRRVMGKEIKFLLHFVKESKQDESGMPNNRFLAERTGGTYSTLKVQPAELEDSGVYFCASSQGLGMNTEAFFGQGTRLTVV.